This paragraph reports one T cell receptor (beta chain). Its antigen is still unknown. The sample comes from a study of T cells in pancreatic ductal adenocarcinoma. Study results and caveats: Compared with tumor, blood showed more total productive templates and roughly 8-fold more clonotypes. Mean clonality was roughly 0.1 in tumors and about 0.079 in blood, not significantly different. Tumors hold more CD45RO+ effector T cells, which may bias toward lower diversity. The resected cohort was biased toward the minority with early-stage disease.

Sequencing was performed with immunoSEQ multiplex PCR; in TCRdb, only in-frame clones are kept and a portion is missing. Among thousands of clones listed, roughly 69% were seen once. The selected patients with pancreatic ductal adenocarcinoma had surgery but no neoadjuvant therapy. The source is a human donor with pancreatic ductal adenocarcinoma. Sequences were obtained from pancreatic tumor tissue.

CDR3: CASSLGLAGGETQYF. CDR3 nucleotide sequence: TGTGCCAGCAGCTTAGGACTAGCGGGAGGTGAGACCCAGTACTTC. This chain links TRBV11-3 with TRBJ2-5; 13 bases are shared with TRBD2. V was pared by 1 base and J by 5 bases, with 1 base of the junction left unmatched. Germline V CDR1 and CDR2: SGHNT, YENEEA. This CDR3 is 15 amino acids long.